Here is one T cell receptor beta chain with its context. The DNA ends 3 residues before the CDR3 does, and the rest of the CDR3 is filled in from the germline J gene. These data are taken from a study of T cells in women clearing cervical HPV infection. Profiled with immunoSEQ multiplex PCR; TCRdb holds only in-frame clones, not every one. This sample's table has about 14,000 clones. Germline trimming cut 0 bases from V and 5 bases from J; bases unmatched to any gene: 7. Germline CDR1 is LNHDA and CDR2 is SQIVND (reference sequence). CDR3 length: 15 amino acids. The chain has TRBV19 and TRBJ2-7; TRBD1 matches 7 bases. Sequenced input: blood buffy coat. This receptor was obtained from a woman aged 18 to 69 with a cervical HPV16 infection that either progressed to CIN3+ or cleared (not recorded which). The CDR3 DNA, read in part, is TGTGCCAGTAGTATAGAGTCGACAGGGCGGAACGAG. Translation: CASSIESTGRNE. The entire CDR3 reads CASSIESTGRNEQYF.